This TCR beta chain originates from a study of cytomegalovirus exposure and HLA in healthy donors. Study summary: Earlier findings included more than 95 million unique TCR beta sequences obtained from about 180 million T cells. Early released data had tens of millions of unique TCRs, all coming from HLA-typed donors. Across a few hundred genotyped donors, 81% landed in the Caucasian-associated ancestry cluster. Study-level points and caveats: The study recorded 150 to 200 TCR beta chains that were cytomegalovirus-associated.

PCR employed 60 Vbeta and 13 Jbeta primers. The assay was immunoSEQ multiplex PCR, and TCRdb's table has in-frame clones only and misses some. This sample yields about 200,000 clones, of which over 60% are seen a single time; under 0.8% belongs to the top ten. A remark on this clone: Its antigen is as yet unknown.

The sample consisted of PBMCs. The TCR comes from a man between 18 and 29 years old in good health and CMV-seronegative.

The CDR3 loop is CAGLERPSTIGPQHF. DNA of the CDR3: TGTGCCGGTTTAGAGAGACCCTCGACTATTGGGCCCCAGCATTTT. The gene calls are TRBV28 and TRBJ1-5; D gene ambiguous. V was cut by 11 bases and J by 9 bases, with 26 bases left in between. CDR1 is MDHEN, CDR2 SYDVKM, per germline. This CDR3 spans 15 amino acids.